Described below is a single T cell receptor beta chain sequence and its context. Antigen unknown. The entry originates in a study of cytomegalovirus exposure and HLA in healthy donors. The PCR employed 60 Vbeta primers together with 13 Jbeta primers. Profiled with immunoSEQ multiplex PCR; TCRdb holds only in-frame clones, not every one. The table has around 140,000 clones, about two thirds seen once; the top ten hold 2% to 3%. Germline V CDR1 and CDR2: MGHDK, SYGVNS. The CDR3 sequence is 11 residues long. V lost 8 bases to trimming and J lost 3 bases, with 8 bases between them. Study outcomes and limitations: In a later analysis, compared with equally common non-associated chains, HLA-associated beta chains were more expanded. For presence/absence analyses, sequencing depth was assumed to be roughly uniform across donors.

The V and J genes are TRBV25-1 and TRBJ2-7; possibly TRBD2 for D (5 bases). This receptor was obtained from a woman in her thirties or forties in good health and CMV-seronegative. Sequenced input: PBMCs. The CDR3 DNA follows: TGTGCCAGCGACGGGATCTACGAGCAGTACTTC. This encodes CASDGIYEQYF.